These 9 T cell receptor beta chains came from one sample sequenced in a study of blood T cell repertoires in COVID-19. Clones were read by immunoSEQ multiplex PCR, and TCRdb kept only the in-frame ones, dropping some. The profile shows 25,000 to 35,000 clones, approximately 86% of them singletons. The sample consisted of peripheral blood. These receptors originate from a man in his sixties with active COVID-19.

This clone was seen just once. This rearrangement joins TRBV6-5 to TRBJ2-7, with a weak D call TRBD2 (6 bases). CDR1 and CDR2 (germline): MNHEY, SVGAGI. This CDR3 has 14 residues. V shed 0 bases and J shed 3 bases, with 9 bases lying between them. Written as DNA, the CDR3 is TGTGCCAGCAGTTACTCGGAGGGAATCTACGAGCAGTACTTC. Translated: CASSYSEGIYEQYF.

The chain has TRBV7-2 and TRBJ1-1; 7 bases align to TRBD1. Germline CDR1 reads SGHTA; CDR2 reads FQGNSA. The J segment lost 5 bases and the V segment lost 5 bases, leaving 11 bases of the junction unmatched. The CDR3 runs to 15 residues. Here the CDR3 DNA reads TGTGCCAGCAGCCCCAGACCTCACAGGGGTACTGAAGCTTTCTTT. This encodes CASSPRPHRGTEAFF.

The chain has TRBV28 and TRBJ2-2; 9 bases agree with TRBD1. The germline V gene encodes CDR1 MDHEN and CDR2 SYDVKM. The CDR3 covers 15 residues. The V gene end was trimmed by 5 bases and the J gene end by 1 base; junction bases not matched to a gene: 2. The CDR3: CASSRDRVNTGELFF. The CDR3 bases are TGTGCCAGCAGTCGGGACAGGGTGAACACCGGGGAGCTGTTTTTT.

The CDR3 DNA reads TGTGCCAGCAGCTTAGACCCCGTCGGGCCCCAGCATTTT. Its protein product is CASSLDPVGPQHF. The chain uses TRBV11-2 and TRBJ1-5; unclear D gene. The CDR3 spans 13 residues. V shed 0 bases and J shed 9 bases, with 9 bases lying between them. Germline values: CDR1 SGHAT, CDR2 FQNNGV.

The chain employs TRBV19 and TRBJ1-2; D gene ambiguous. The CDR3 spans 12 residues. Germline CDR1 LNHDA, CDR2 SQIVND (reference sequence). The V gene lost 5 bases and the J gene lost 8 bases, with 12 bases spanning the gap. CDR3 in amino acids: CASSSQAGGYTF. The CDR3 nucleotides are TGTGCCAGTAGTTCCCAGGCGGGGGGCTACACCTTC.

This chain joins TRBV7-6 and TRBJ1-1; D is perhaps TRBD1 (5 bases). The V gene lost 1 base and the J gene lost 3 bases, with 15 bases spanning the gap. The CDR3 is 16 residues long. CDR1 SGHVS and CDR2 FNYEAQ come from the germline V gene. The DNA of the CDR3 is TGTGCCAGCAGCTTAGAGTACAGACTAGGGGACACTGAAGCTTTCTTT. This translates into CASSLEYRLGDTEAFF.

V and J are TRBV7-9 and TRBJ1-1; 7 positions match TRBD1. The length of the CDR3 is 14 residues. Per the germline V gene, CDR1 is SEHNR and CDR2 is FQNEAQ (reference sequence). V was clipped by 3 bases and J by 4 bases; unmatched bases: 5. The chain's CDR3 is CASSFGQVGTEAFF. CDR3 bases: TGTGCCAGCAGCTTCGGACAGGTAGGCACTGAAGCTTTCTTT.

The J gene is TRBJ1-4, the V gene TRBV9; a weak D match, TRBD1 (5 bases). The V and J ends lost 0 bases and 5 bases respectively, with 8 bases between them. This CDR3 contains 14 residues. The germline CDR1 and CDR2 sequences are SGDLS and YYNGEE. CDR3 nucleotide sequence: TGTGCCAGCAGCGTAGGGCAGGGAAATGAAAAACTGTTTTTT. This encodes CASSVGQGNEKLFF.

The chain carries TRBV19 and TRBJ1-5; D gene unclear. Germline V gives CDR1 LNHDA, CDR2 SQIVND (reference sequence). Trimming removed 5 bases at V and 5 bases at J, with 10 bases between. The CDR3 runs to 13 residues. The CDR3 sequence is CASSPQVDQPQHF. In nucleotides, the CDR3 is TGTGCCAGTAGTCCCCAGGTGGATCAGCCCCAGCATTTT.